This TCR beta chain stems from a study of regulatory T cells in long-lasting Graves disease. The authors built TCR beta libraries using iRepertoire HTBI primers and Arm-PCR of CDR3 regions. TCRdb reanalysed the multiplex PCR reads using MiXCR and keeps one entry per CDR3 protein. This sample has 500,000 or so distinct CDR3 sequences, with 15% to 20% found just once. The study's findings and limits: Those with persistent Graves' had less TCR diversity than newly diagnosed patients.

Sample time point: newly diagnosed GD, antithyroid drugs for less than 3 months. There was RNA extracted from PBMCs, and the TCR library was made from it. This clonotype was counted between two and nine times. As yet, its antigen is unknown. The sample was also reused in another study, on T cells in Graves' hyperthyroidism and ophthalmopathy. That paper notes: Using the HTBI primer set, a first-round RT-PCR was run on the TCR CDR3. Also found in blood were most expanded thyroid clonotypes above 0.001.

Specimen: peripheral blood mononuclear cells (PBMCs), collected at new diagnosis, from a patient treated with antithyroid drugs. This sequence was found in a woman aged 35-65 years with Graves disease.

The chain's CDR3 is CASSPGQGVVNTIYF. The CDR3 DNA sequence: TGTGCCAGCTCACCGGGACAGGGAGTAGTAAACACCATATATTTT. The chain employs TRBV18 and TRBJ1-3, with 9 bases that match TRBD1. With V trimmed by 3 bases and J by 6 bases, 6 bases remained unmatched. Germline CDR1 KGHSH, CDR2 LQKENI. CDR3 size: 15 residues.